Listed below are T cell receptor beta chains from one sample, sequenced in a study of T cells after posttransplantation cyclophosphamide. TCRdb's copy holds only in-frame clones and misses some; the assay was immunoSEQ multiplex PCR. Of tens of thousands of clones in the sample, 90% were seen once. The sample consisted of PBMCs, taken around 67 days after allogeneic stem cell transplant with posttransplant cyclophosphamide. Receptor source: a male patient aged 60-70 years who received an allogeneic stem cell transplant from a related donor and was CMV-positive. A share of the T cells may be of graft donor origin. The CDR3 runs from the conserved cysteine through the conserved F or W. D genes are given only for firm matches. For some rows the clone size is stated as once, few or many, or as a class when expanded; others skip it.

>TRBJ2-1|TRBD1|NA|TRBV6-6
CASSYPGQGSYNEQFF
TGTGCCAGCAGTTACCCGGGACAGGGCTCCTACAATGAGCAGTTCTTC
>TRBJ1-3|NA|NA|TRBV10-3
CAISERQVSGNTIYF
TGTGCCATCAGTGAACGACAGGTCTCTGGAAACACCATATATTTT
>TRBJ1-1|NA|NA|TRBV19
CASREDSYTEAFF
TGTGCCAGTAGGGAGGACAGTTACACTGAAGCTTTCTTT
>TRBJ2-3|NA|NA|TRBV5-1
CASSSELTSVTQYF
TGCGCCAGCAGCTCGGAGCTGACTTCGGTTACGCAGTATTTT
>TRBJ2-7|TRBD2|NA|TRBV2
CASRKGLAGAYEQYF
TGTGCCAGCAGGAAGGGACTAGCGGGGGCCTACGAGCAGTACTTC
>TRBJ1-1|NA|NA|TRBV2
CASRDLVRGSSGTEAFF
TGTGCCAGCAGAGACCTAGTCAGGGGTTCCTCAGGGACTGAAGCTTTCTTT
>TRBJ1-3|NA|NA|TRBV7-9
CASSLDLENTIYF
TGTGCCAGCAGCTTAGACTTAGAAAACACCATATATTTT
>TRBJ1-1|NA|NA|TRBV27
CASSLRGTPEAFF
TGTGCCAGCAGTTTACGGGGGACCCCTGAAGCTTTCTTT
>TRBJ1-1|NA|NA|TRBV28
CASLLGGDLEAFF
TGTGCCAGCCTGCTCGGGGGGGATCTTGAAGCTTTCTTT
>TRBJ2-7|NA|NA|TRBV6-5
CASSSGGGRVYEQYF
TGTGCCAGCAGTTCCGGCGGCGGCAGGGTATACGAGCAGTACTTC
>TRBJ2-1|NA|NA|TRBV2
CASSETGQVDNEQFF
TGTGCCAGCAGTGAAACAGGCCAGGTAGACAATGAGCAGTTCTTC
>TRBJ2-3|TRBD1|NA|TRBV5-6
CASSFGTEGQYF
TGTGCCAGCAGCTTCGGGACAGAGGGGCAGTATTTT
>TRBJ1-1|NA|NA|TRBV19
CASSIRQTGEAFF
TGTGCCAGTAGTATCCGGCAGACTGGTGAAGCTTTCTTT
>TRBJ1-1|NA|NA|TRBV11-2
CASSLAGVGNTEAFF
TGTGCCAGCAGCTTAGCAGGGGTCGGGAACACTGAAGCTTTCTTT
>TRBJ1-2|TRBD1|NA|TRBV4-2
CASSQDQGGGYGYTF
TGTGCCAGCAGCCAAGATCAGGGGGGTGGGTATGGCTACACCTTC
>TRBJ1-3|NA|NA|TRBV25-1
CASTPATDSGNTIYF
TGTGCCAGCACGCCGGCGACTGATTCTGGAAACACCATATATTTT
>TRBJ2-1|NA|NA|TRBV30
CAWSGGGSYNEQFF
TGTGCCTGGAGTGGGGGAGGTAGCTACAATGAGCAGTTCTTC
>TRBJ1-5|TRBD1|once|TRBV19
CASKDREKGQPQHF
TGTGCCAGTAAGGACAGGGAGAAGGGTCAGCCCCAGCATTTT
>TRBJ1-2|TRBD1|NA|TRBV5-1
CASSLGGDSNYGYTF
TGCGCCAGCAGCTTGGGAGGGGACAGCAACTATGGCTACACCTTC
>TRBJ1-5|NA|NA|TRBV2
CASTQGTGSDQPQHF
TGTGCCAGCACCCAAGGGACTGGGAGCGATCAGCCCCAGCATTTT
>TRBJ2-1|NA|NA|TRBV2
CASSRQTTYNEQFF
TGTGCCAGCAGCCGACAGACCACCTACAATGAGCAGTTCTTC
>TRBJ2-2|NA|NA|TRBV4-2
CASSQVDYGPRELFF
TGTGCCAGCAGCCAAGTTGATTATGGCCCCCGGGAGCTGTTTTTT
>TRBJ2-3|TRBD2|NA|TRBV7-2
CASSFGSGGQDTQYF
TGTGCCAGCAGCTTTGGCAGCGGGGGGCAAGATACGCAGTATTTT
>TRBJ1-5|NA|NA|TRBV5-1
CASSLQGNGNQPQHF
TGCGCCAGCAGCTTACAGGGTAACGGCAATCAGCCCCAGCATTTT
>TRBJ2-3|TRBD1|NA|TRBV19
CASSIGGGPPDTQYF
TGTGCCAGTAGTATAGGAGGGGGCCCCCCAGATACGCAGTATTTT
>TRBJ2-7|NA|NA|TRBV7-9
CASSFSGEQYF
TGTGCCAGCAGCTTTAGCGGCGAGCAGTACTTC
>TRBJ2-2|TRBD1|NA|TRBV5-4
CASSRQGASVGELFF
TGTGCCAGCAGCAGACAGGGGGCGTCGGTCGGGGAGCTGTTTTTT
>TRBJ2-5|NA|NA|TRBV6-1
CASSERGETQYF
TGTGCCAGCAGTGAACGGGGAGAGACCCAGTACTTC
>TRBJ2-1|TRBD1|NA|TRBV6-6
CASSTYRGGDEQFF
TGTGCCAGCAGTACATACAGGGGTGGGGATGAGCAGTTCTTC
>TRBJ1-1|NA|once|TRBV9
CASSVVDRNTEAFF
TGTGCCAGCAGCGTAGTTGACAGGAACACTGAAGCTTTCTTT
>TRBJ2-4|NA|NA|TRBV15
CATSRGGVGAKNIQYF
TGTGCCACCAGCAGAGGGGGGGTAGGAGCCAAAAACATTCAGTACTTC
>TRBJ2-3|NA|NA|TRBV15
CATSYPTGTDTQYF
TGTGCCACCAGCTACCCGACAGGCACAGATACGCAGTATTTT
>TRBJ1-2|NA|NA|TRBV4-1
CASSQEGIGRVGYTF
TGCGCCAGCAGCCAAGAAGGCATCGGGAGGGTTGGCTACACCTTC
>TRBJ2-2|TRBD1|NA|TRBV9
CASSVQDRGRTGELFF
TGTGCCAGCAGCGTACAGGACAGGGGCCGTACCGGGGAGCTGTTTTTT
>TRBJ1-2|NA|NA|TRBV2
CASSESSGGDYGYTF
TGTGCCAGCAGTGAAAGTAGTGGAGGAGACTATGGCTACACCTTC
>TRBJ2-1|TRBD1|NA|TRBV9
CASSGQGAVHEQFF
TGTGCCAGCAGCGGACAGGGAGCTGTGCATGAGCAGTTCTTC
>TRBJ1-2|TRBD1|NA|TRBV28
CASSLFAGGYGYTF
TGTGCCAGCAGTTTATTCGCAGGGGGGTATGGCTACACCTTC
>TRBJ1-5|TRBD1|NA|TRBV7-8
CASSQGTGRQPQHF
TGTGCCAGCAGCCAAGGGACAGGGCGTCAGCCCCAGCATTTT
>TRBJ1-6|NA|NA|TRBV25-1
CASSEQASYNSPLHF
TGTGCCAGCAGTGAACAGGCCTCCTATAATTCACCCCTCCACTTT
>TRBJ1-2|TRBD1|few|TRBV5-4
CASSRQGDFRNYGYTF
TGTGCCAGCAGTCGACAGGGGGACTTTAGGAACTATGGCTACACCTTC
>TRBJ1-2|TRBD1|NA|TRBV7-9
CASSQQGAPTRTF
TGTGCCAGCAGCCAACAGGGGGCCCCCACACGCACCTTC
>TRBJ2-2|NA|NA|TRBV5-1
CASRLIGGPDTGELFF
TGCGCCAGCAGATTGATCGGGGGGCCGGACACCGGGGAGCTGTTTTTT
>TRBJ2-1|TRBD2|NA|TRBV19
CASAPSSLAGSYNEQFF
TGTGCCAGTGCTCCTTCCTCTTTAGCGGGGTCCTACAATGAGCAGTTCTTC
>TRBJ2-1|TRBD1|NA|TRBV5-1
CASSLSQGAYNEQFF
TGCGCCAGCAGCTTGTCACAGGGGGCCTACAATGAGCAGTTCTTC
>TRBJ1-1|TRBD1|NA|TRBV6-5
CASSYPDRDNKPFF
TGTGCCAGCAGTTATCCCGACAGGGACAACAAGCCTTTCTTT
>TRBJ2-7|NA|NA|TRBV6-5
CASTPQSRGEQYF
TGTGCCAGCACCCCCCAATCCCGCGGGGAGCAGTACTTC
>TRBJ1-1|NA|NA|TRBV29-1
CSGSGDTSEAFF
TGCAGCGGCTCTGGGGACACTTCTGAAGCTTTCTTT
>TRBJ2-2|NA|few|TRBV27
CASSFSKRGTGELFF
TGTGCCAGCAGTTTTAGTAAGCGAGGCACCGGGGAGCTGTTTTTT
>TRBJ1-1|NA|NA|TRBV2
CASSQGNTEAFF
TGTGCCAGCAGTCAGGGGAACACTGAAGCTTTCTTT
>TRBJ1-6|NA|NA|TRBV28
CASSKTGNLDSPLHF
TGTGCCAGCAGCAAGACCGGGAACTTGGATTCACCCCTCCACTTT
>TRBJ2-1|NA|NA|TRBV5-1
CASSLMDSDNEQFF
TGCGCCAGCAGCTTGATGGACTCTGACAATGAGCAGTTCTTC
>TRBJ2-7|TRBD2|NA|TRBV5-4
CASSWTSGGTYEQYF
TGTGCCAGCAGCTGGACTAGCGGGGGTACCTACGAGCAGTACTTC
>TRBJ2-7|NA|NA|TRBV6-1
CASNDRRYEQYF
TGTGCCAGCAACGACAGGCGGTACGAGCAGTACTTC
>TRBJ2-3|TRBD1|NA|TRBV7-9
CASPPEGQGTDTQYF
TGTGCCAGCCCCCCCGAGGGACAGGGTACAGATACGCAGTATTTT
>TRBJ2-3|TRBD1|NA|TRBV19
CASSRQGSDTQYF
TGTGCCAGTAGTAGACAGGGATCAGATACGCAGTATTTT
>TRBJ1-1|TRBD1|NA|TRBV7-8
CASSFRGGTGGDTEAFF
TGTGCCAGCAGCTTCCGGGGGGGGACAGGGGGGGACACTGAAGCTTTCTTT
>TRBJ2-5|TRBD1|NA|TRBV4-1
CASSQVNRGQETQYF
TGCGCCAGCAGCCAAGTCAACAGGGGACAAGAGACCCAGTACTTC
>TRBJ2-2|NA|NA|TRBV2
CASSWAKDTGELFF
TGTGCCAGCAGTTGGGCCAAAGACACCGGGGAGCTGTTTTTT
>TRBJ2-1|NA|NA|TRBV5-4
CASSLWDRVAGSSYNEQFF
TGTGCCAGCAGCTTATGGGACAGAGTAGCGGGGAGCTCCTACAATGAGCAGTTCTTC
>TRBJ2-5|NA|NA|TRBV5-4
CASKSALEETQYF
TGTGCCAGCAAGAGCGCCCTCGAAGAGACCCAGTACTTC